Below, one TCR beta chain is given with its context. Its antigen remains unidentified. Base qualities were left out, and no much larger clone turns up one base away. These data come from a study of blood T cell repertoires in COVID-19 (dated by TCRdb to the early 2020s). About the study as a whole: The collaborator samples originated in the United States, Italy and Spain and spanned the acute and convalescent phases of COVID-19. The sample metadata nearly always contained a de-identified subject ID, COVID-19 status, age in years and sex. The dataset comprised deeply sampled blood TCRbeta repertoires from subjects exposed to, actively infected with, or recovered from COVID-19. Samples came from the ongoing ImmuneRACE study (first 160 participants) plus 1,254 subjects from 6 global collaborators. The prospective study material was composed of cDNA or gDNA derived from T cells, B-cell-depleted T cells, or PBMCs. Where available, HLA class I and class II types were taken from metadata supplied by the sample provider and were not determined by assay-based typing. A freely available public database, intended as a resource for researchers studying the immune response to SARS-CoV-2, is where the repertoires were released.

Each collaborating institution followed its own protocols to collect whole blood in K2EDTA tubes. For TCRbeta analysis, collaborator samples were shipped as frozen whole blood, as isolated PBMCs, or as DNA extracted from either sample type. TCRbeta CDR3 regions were amplified from genomic DNA by means of the immunoSEQ Assay, a bias-controlled multiplex PCR. The source study handled its data this way. The number of nucleated cells in each sample was estimated from the amplification of reference gene primers within the assay. Sequence reads were collapsed and filtered to measure the absolute abundance of every unique TCRbeta CDR3 rearrangement. For each sample, productive Simpson clonality was calculated as the square root of Simpson's diversity index over productive rearrangements. TCRdb re-hosts the immuneACCESS table, in-frame sequences only. Its copies lack some clones; in the studies checked, an unresolved V gene accounts for under half of them, and the cause for the rest is not known. V and J calls and clone size are given by that table; D and trimming were obtained from the DNA. This sample holds around 250,000 clones; roughly 84% were observed only once. Jointly, the top ten make up approximately 4.8% of the sample.

The germline V gene (reference sequence) provides CDR1 SGHNT and CDR2 YYREEE. V was cut back by 2 bases and J by 3 bases, leaving a gap of 8 bases between them. Taken from cysteine to phenylalanine, the CDR3 has 14 residues. CDR3 DNA only is kept here, 42 bases in frame from base 1. Study-wide findings and limitations: Clinical and demographic metadata were provided uncurated, with the amount varying by source and participant.

The source material was peripheral blood. This sequence originates from a man aged 50-59 years with active or convalescent COVID-19. The rearrangement combines TRBV5-4 with TRBJ2-2, with TRBD1 perhaps the D gene, on 5 matching bases. The DNA is as follows: TGTGCCAGCAGCTTTGACAGTGACACCGGGGAGCTGTTTTTT. Its protein is CASSFDSDTGELFF.